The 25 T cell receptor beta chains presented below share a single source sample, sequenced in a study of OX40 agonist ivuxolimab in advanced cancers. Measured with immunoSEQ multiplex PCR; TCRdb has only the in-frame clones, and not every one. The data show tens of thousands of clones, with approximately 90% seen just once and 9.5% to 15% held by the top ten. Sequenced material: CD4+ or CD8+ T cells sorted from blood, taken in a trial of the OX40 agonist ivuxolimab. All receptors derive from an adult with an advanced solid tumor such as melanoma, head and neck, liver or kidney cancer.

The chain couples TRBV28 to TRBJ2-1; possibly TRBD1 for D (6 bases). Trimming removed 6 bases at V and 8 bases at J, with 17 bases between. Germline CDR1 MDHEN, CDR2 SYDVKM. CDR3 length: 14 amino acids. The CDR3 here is CASSSIGRGDEQFF. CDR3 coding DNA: TGTGCCAGCAGCTCAATTGGCAGGGGTGATGAGCAGTTCTTC.

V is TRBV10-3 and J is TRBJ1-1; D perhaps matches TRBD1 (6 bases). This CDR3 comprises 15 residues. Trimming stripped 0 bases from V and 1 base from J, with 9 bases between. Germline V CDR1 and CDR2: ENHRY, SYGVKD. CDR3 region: CAISESGQQNTEAFF. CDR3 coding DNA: TGTGCCATCAGTGAGTCGGGACAACAGAACACTGAAGCTTTCTTT.

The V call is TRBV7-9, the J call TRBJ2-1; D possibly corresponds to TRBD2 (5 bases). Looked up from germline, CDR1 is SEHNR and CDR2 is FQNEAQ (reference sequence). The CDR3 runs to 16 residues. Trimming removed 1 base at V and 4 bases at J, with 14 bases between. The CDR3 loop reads CASSLGGTRGYNEQFF. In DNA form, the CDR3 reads TGTGCCAGCAGCTTAGGAGGAACTAGAGGGTACAATGAGCAGTTCTTC.

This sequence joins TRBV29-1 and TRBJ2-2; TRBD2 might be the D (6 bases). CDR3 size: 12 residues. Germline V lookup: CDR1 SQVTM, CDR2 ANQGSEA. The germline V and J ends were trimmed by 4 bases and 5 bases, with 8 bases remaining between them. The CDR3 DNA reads TGCAGCGTTGTGGCGGGAACCGGGGAGCTGTTTTTT. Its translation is CSVVAGTGELFF.

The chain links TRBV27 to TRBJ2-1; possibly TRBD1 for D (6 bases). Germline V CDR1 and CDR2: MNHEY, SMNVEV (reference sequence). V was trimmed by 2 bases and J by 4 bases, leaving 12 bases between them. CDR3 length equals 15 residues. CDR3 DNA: TGTGCCAGCAGTTTAATAGGGGGATTTTACAATGAGCAGTTCTTC. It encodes CASSLIGGFYNEQFF.

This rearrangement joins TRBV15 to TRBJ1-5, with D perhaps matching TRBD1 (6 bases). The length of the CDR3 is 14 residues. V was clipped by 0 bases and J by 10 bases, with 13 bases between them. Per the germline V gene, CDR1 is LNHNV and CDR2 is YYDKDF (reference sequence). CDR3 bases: TGTGCCACCAGCAGAGAGAGGGGGATCGGACCCCAGCATTTT. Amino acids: CATSRERGIGPQHF.

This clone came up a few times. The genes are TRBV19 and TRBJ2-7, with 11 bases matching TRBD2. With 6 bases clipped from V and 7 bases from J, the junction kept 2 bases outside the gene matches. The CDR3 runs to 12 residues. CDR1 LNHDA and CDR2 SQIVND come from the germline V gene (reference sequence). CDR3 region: CASRLAGEEQYF. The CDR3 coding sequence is TGTGCCAGTAGACTAGCGGGAGAGGAGCAGTACTTC.

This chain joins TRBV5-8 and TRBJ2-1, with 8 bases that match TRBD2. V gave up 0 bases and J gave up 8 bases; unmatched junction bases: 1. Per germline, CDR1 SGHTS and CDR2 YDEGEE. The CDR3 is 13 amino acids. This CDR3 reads CASSLGRGDEQFF. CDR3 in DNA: TGTGCCAGCAGCTTGGGGCGGGGGGATGAGCAGTTCTTC. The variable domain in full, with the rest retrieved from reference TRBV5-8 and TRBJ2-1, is EAGVTQSPTHLIKTRGQQATLRCSPISGHTSVYWYQQALGLGLQFLLWYDEGEERNRGNFPPRFSGRQFPNYSSELNVNALELEDSALYLCASSLGRGDEQFFGPGTRLTVL.

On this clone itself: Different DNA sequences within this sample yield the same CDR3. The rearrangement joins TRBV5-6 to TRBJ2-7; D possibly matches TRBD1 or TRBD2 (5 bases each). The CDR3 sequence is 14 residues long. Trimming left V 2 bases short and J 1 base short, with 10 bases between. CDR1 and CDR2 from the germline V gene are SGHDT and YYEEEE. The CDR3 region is CASSFGDPSYEQYF. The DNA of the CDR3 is TGTGCCAGCAGCTTTGGGGACCCATCCTACGAGCAGTACTTC.

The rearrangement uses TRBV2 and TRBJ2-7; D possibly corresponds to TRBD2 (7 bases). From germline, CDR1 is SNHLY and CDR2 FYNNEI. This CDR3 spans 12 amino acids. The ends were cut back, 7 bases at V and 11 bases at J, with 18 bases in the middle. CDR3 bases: TGTGCCAGCATGCGAGGGGGAGGGCCCAAGTACTTC. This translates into CASMRGGGPKYF.

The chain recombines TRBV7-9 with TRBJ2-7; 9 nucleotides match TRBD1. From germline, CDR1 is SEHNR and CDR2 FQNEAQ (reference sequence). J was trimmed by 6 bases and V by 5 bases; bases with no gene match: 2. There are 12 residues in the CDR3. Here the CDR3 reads CASSRTGAEQYF. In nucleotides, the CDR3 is TGTGCCAGCAGCCGGACAGGGGCCGAGCAGTACTTC. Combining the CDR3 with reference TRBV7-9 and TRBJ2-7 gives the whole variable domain DTGVSQNPRHKITKRGQNVTFRCDPISEHNRLYWYRQTLGQGPEFLTYFQNEAQLEKSRLLSDRFSAERPKGSFSTLEIQRTEQGDSAMYLCASSRTGAEQYFGPGTRLTVT.

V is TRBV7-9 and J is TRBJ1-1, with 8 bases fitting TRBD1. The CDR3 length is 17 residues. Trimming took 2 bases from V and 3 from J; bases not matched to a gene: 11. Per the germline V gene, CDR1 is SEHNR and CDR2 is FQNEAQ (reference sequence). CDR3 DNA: TGTGCCAGCAGCTTACTCCGGACAGGGTGGTTGGACACTGAAGCTTTCTTT. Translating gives CASSLLRTGWLDTEAFF.

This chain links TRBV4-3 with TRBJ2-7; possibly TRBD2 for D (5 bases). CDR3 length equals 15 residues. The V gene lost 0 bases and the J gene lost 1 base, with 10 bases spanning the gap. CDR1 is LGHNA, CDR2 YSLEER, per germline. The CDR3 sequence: CASSQERAGSYEQYF. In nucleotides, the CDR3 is TGCGCCAGCAGCCAAGAGAGGGCAGGATCCTACGAGCAGTACTTC.

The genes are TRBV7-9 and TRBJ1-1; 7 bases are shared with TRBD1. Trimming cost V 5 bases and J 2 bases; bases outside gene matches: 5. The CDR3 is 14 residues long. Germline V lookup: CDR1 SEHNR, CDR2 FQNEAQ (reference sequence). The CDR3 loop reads CASSPGQSNTEAFF. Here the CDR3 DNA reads TGTGCCAGCAGCCCGGGACAGTCAAACACTGAAGCTTTCTTT.

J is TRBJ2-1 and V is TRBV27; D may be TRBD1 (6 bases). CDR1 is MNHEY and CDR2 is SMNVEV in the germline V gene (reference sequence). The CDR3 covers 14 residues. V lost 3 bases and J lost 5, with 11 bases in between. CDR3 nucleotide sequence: TGTGCCAGCAGTTTGGGGACAATGAACAATGAGCAGTTCTTC. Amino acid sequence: CASSLGTMNNEQFF.

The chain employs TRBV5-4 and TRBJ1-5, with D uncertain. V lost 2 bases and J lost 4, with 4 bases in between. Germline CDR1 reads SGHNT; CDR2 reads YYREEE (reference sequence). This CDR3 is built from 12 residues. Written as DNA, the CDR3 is TGTGCCAGCAGCTTCCCGAATCAGCCCCAGCATTTT. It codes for CASSFPNQPQHF. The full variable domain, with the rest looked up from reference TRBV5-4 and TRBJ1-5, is ETGVTQSPTHLIKTRGQQVTLRCSSQSGHNTVSWYQQALGQGPQFIFQYYREEENGRGNFPPRFSGLQFPNYSSELNVNALELDDSALYLCASSFPNQPQHFGDGTRLSIL.

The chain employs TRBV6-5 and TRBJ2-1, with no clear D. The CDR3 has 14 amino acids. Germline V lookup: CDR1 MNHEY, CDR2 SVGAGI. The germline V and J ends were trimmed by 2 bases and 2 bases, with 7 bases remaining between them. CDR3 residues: CASSYASAYNEQFF. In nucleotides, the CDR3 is TGTGCCAGCAGTTACGCGTCGGCCTACAATGAGCAGTTCTTC.

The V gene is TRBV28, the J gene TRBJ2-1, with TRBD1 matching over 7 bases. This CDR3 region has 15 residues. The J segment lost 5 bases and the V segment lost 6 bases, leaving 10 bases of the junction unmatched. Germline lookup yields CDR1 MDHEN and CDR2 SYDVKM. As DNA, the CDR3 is TGTGCCAGCAGCCTCAACAGGGGTGGCAACAATGAGCAGTTCTTC. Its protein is CASSLNRGGNNEQFF. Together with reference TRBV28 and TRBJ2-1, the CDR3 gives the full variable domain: DVKVTQSSRYLVKRTGEKVFLECVQDMDHENMFWYRQDPGLGLRLIYFSYDVKMKEKGDIPEGYSVSREKKERFSLILESASTNQTSMYLCASSLNRGGNNEQFFGPGTRLTVL.

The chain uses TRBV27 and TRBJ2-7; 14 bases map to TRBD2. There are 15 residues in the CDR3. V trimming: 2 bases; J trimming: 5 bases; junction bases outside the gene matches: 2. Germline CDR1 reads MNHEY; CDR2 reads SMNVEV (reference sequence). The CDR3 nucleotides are TGTGCCAGCAGTTTAGGGACTAGCGGGAGAAACGAGCAGTACTTC. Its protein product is CASSLGTSGRNEQYF.

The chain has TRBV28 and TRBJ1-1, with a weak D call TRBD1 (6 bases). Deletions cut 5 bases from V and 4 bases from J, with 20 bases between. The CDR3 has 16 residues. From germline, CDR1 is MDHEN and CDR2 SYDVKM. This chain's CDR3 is CASSPLRPGAITEAFF. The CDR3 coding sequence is TGTGCCAGCAGTCCCCTTAGGCCGGGGGCGATCACTGAAGCTTTCTTT.

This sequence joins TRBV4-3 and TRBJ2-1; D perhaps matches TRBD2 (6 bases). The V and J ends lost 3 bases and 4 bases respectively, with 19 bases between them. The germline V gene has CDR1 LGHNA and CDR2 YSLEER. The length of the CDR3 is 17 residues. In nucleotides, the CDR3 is TGCGCCAGCAGCCAGACTTGGGGCGGGATGCCTTACAATGAGCAGTTCTTC. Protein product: CASSQTWGGMPYNEQFF.

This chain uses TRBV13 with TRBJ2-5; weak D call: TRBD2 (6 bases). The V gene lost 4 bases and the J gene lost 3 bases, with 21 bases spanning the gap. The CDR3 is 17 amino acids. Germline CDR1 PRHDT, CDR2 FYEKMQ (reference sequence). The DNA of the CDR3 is TGTGCCAGCAGCTCCCGGTCGCGGGACTTTCTTGAAGAGACCCAGTACTTC. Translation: CASSSRSRDFLEETQYF.

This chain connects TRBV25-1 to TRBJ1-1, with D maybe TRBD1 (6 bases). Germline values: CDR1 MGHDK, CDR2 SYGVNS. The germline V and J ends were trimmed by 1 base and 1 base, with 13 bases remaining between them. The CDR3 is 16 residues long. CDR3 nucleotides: TGTGCCAGCAGTGAATGGGGGCACAGGCCGAACACTGAAGCTTTCTTT. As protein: CASSEWGHRPNTEAFF.

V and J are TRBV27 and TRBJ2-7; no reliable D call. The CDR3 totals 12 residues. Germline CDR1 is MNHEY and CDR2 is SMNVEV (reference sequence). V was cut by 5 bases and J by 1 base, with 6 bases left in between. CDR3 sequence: CASSPNSYEQYF. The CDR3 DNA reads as TGTGCCAGCAGTCCGAATTCCTACGAGCAGTACTTC.

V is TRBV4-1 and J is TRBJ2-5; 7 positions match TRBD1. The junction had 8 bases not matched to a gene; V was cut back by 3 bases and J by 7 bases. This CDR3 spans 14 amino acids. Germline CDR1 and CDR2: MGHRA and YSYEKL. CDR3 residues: CASSQETGWGTQYF. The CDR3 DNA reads TGCGCCAGCAGCCAGGAGACAGGGTGGGGGACCCAGTACTTC.